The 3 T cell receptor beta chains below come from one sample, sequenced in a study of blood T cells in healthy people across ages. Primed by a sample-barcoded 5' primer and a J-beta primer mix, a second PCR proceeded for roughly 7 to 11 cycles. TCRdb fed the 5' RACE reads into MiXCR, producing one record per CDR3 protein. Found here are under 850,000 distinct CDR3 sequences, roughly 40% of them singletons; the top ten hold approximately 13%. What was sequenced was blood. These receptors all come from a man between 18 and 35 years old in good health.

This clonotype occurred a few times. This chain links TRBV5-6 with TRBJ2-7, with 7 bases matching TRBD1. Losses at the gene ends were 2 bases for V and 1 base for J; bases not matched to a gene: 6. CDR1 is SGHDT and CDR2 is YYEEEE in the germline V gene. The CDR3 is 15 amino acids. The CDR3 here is CASSLQGPTSYEQYF. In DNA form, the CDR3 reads TGTGCCAGCAGCTTACAGGGGCCAACGTCCTACGAGCAGTACTTC.

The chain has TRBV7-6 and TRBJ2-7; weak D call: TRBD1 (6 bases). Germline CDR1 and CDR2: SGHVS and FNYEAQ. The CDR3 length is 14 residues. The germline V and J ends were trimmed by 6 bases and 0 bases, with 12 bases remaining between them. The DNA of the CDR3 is TGTGCCAGCAGTAATGAACAGGGCTCCTACGAGCAGTACTTC. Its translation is CASSNEQGSYEQYF. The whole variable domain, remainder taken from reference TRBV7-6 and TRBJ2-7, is GAGVSQSPRYKVTKRGQDVALRCDPISGHVSLYWYRQALGQGPEFLTYFNYEAQQDKSGLPNDRFSAERPEGSISTLTIQRTEQRDSAMYRCASSNEQGSYEQYFGPGTRLTVT.

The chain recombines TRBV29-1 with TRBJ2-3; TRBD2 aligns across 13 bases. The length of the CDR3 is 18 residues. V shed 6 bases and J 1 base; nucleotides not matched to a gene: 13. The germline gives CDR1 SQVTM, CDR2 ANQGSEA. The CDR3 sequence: CSVAGLAGERVGTDTQYF. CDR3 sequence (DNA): TGCAGCGTGGCAGGACTAGCGGGGGAGCGGGTCGGCACAGATACGCAGTATTTT.